This note documents a single T cell receptor beta chain sequence. The data were taken from a study of blood T cell repertoires in COVID-19. In the original analysis: Amplification of reference gene primers was used by the study to estimate nucleated cell counts. This table comes from immunoSEQ multiplex PCR, and its TCRdb copy is limited to in-frame clones, with some not included. The V and J calls and the clone size are those of that table, but D and trimming were determined from the DNA. This table holds approximately 230,000 clones, 80% to 90% found once. Losses at the gene ends were 7 bases for V and 5 bases for J; bases not matched to a gene: 11. CDR1 is SGHTS and CDR2 is YDEGEE in the germline V gene. The CDR3 is 14 amino acids.

The receptor's source is an elderly man with acute or convalescent COVID-19. Sequenced: peripheral blood. The gene calls are TRBV5-8 and TRBJ1-1; 7 bases agree with TRBD1. The CDR3 loop is CASYRLGRGTEAFF. As DNA, the CDR3 is TGTGCCAGCTACCGCCTCGGCAGGGGGACTGAAGCTTTCTTT.